This entry concerns a single T cell receptor beta chain. Its antigen is unidentified. Method: immunoSEQ multiplex PCR; TCRdb's copy keeps in-frame clones and lacks some. This table has 95,000 to 150,000 clones, roughly nine tenths appearing once. The data stem from a study of cytomegalovirus exposure and HLA in healthy donors. Study-wide findings and caveats: The tendency of first-cohort TCR clusters to co-occur in the 120 validation repertoires was the finding of a later analysis.

Germline V CDR1 and CDR2: SEHNR, FQNEAQ (reference sequence). With 4 bases clipped from V and 0 bases from J, the junction kept 11 bases outside the gene matches. CDR3 size: 17 residues. The receptor's source is a woman aged 18-29 years in good health and CMV-seronegative. Sequenced sample: PBMCs. The chain combines TRBV7-9 with TRBJ2-7; 8 bases are shared with TRBD2. The CDR3 is CASSSTYGTRSSYEQYF. The CDR3 coding sequence is TGTGCCAGCAGCTCCACCTACGGGACTAGATCCTCCTACGAGCAGTACTTC.